By its share, the clone carrying this T cell receptor (beta chain) is medium-sized. Its matching antigen is unknown. CDR3 length: 14 amino acids. Trimming stripped 2 bases from V and 16 bases from J, with 18 bases between. From germline, CDR1 is MNHEY and CDR2 SMNVEV (reference sequence). This record belongs to a study of metastatic and nonmetastatic thyroid tumors. Study details: Repertoire data that came from the blood and tumor or nodule tissue of malignant and benign thyroid patients were compared.

In the authors' methods: What underpinned the distant-metastasis classifier for papillary thyroid cancer was the set of CDR3 differences across clinicopathological groups. TCRdb called clones again from the PCR reads with MiXCR. V and J calls and clone size were set by TCRdb, not the authors. Of roughly 24,000 clones detected, roughly a sixth appear once; the ten largest clones hold under 3%. Before thyroid surgery, none of the patients had received any treatment. Overall study findings and caveats: Reportedly, malignant thyroid tumors had significantly higher TCR beta diversity than benign nodules, in blood and tumor.

The rearrangement links TRBV27 to TRBJ1-6; the D is unclear. The sequence was obtained from a male donor with papillary thyroid cancer or a benign thyroid nodule (not recorded which). Some clones in this sample may be carry-over from other donors' samples. The sequencing input was adjacent normal tissue. The CDR3 protein is CASSLALDRETLHF. The CDR3 DNA follows: TGTGCCAGCAGTTTAGCATTGGACCGCGAGACTCTCCACTTT.